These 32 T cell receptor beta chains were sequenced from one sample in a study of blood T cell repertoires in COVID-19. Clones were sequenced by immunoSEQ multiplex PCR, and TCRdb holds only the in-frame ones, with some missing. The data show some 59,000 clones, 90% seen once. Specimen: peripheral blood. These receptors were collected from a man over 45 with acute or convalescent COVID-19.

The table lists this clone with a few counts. The DNA of the CDR3 is TGTGCCAGCAGTTTCGACTTCTCCTACGAGCAGTACTTC. Amino acids: CASSFDFSYEQYF. This chain joins TRBV27 and TRBJ2-7, with D unclear. Germline V gives CDR1 MNHEY, CDR2 SMNVEV (reference sequence). There are 13 residues in the CDR3. The V gene lost 3 bases and the J gene lost 0 bases, with 6 bases spanning the gap.

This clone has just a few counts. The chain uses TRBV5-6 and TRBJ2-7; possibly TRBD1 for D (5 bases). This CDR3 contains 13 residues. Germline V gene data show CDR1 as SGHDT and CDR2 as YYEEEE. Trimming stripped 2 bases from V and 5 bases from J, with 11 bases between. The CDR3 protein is CASSLGRVHEQYF. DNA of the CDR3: TGTGCCAGCAGCTTAGGCAGGGTCCACGAGCAGTACTTC.

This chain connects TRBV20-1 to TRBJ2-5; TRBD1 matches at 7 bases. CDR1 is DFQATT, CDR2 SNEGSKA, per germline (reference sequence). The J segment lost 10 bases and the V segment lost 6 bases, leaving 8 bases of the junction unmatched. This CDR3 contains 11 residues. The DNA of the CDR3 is TGCAGTGCCAGCGACAGGGTGAGCCAGTACTTC. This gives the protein CSASDRVSQYF.

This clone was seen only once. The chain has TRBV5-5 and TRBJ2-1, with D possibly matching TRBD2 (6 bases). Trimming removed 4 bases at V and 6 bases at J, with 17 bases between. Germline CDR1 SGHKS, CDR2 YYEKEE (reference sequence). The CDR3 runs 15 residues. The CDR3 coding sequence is TGTGCCAGCAGCCCCGGGGGAGGAGTAACCAATGAGCAGTTCTTC. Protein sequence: CASSPGGGVTNEQFF.

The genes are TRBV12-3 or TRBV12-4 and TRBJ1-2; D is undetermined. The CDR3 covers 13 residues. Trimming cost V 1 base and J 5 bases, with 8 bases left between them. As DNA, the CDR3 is TGTGCCAGCAGTTTAGGGGCCGATTATGGCTACACCTTC. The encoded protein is CASSLGADYGYTF.

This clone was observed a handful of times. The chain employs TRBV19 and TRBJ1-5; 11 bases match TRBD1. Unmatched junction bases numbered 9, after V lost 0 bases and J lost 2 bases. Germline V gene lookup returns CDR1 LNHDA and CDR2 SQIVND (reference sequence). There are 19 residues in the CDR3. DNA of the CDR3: TGTGCCAGTAGTATAGATCGGACAGGGGGCAAGATTGGCAATCAGCCCCAGCATTTT. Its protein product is CASSIDRTGGKIGNQPQHF.

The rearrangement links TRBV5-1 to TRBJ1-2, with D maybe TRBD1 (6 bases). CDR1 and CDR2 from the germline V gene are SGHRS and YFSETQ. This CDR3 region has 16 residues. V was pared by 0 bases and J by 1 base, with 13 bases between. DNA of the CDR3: TGCGCCAGCAGCTTGGACAACAGGGTCGATAACTATGGCTACACCTTC. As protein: CASSLDNRVDNYGYTF.

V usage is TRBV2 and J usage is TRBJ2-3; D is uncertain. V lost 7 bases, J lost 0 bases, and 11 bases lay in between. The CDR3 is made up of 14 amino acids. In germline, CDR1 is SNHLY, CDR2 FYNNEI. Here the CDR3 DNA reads TGTGCCAGCACGTATGTCCTTAGCACAGATACGCAGTATTTT. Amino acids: CASTYVLSTDTQYF.

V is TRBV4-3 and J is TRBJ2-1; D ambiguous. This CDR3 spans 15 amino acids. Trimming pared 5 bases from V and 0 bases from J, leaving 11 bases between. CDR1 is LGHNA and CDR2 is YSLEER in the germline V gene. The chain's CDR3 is CASSEATYSYNEQFF. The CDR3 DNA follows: TGCGCCAGCAGCGAAGCTACGTACTCCTACAATGAGCAGTTCTTC.

In DNA, the CDR3 is TGTGCCTGGAGTGTGGACAGGGGGGCTGAAGCTTTCTTT. It encodes CAWSVDRGAEAFF. The chain recombines TRBV30 with TRBJ1-1; TRBD1 agrees at 10 bases. Per the germline V gene, CDR1 is GTSNPN and CDR2 is SVGIG (reference sequence). This CDR3 comprises 13 residues. J was trimmed by 6 bases and V by 0 bases; bases with no gene match: 1.

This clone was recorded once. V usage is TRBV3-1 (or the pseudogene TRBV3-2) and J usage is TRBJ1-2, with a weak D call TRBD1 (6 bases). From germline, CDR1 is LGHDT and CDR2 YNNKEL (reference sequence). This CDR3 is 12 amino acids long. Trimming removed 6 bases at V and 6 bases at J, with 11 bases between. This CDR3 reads CASRSGENGYTF. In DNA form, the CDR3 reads TGTGCCAGCAGATCAGGGGAAAATGGCTACACCTTC.

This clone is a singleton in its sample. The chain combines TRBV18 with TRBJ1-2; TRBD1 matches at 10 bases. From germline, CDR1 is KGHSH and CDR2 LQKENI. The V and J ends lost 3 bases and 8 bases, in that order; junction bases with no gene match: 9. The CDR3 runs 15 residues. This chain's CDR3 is CASSPGRDRGLGYTF. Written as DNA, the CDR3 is TGTGCCAGCTCACCGGGCCGGGACAGGGGTTTAGGCTACACCTTC.

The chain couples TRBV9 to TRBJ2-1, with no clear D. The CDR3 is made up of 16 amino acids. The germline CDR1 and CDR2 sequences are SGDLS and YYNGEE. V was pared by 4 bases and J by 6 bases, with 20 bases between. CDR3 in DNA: TGTGCCAGCAGCCCCCGAGCCTCCGAGTGGGCCAATGAGCAGTTCTTC. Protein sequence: CASSPRASEWANEQFF.

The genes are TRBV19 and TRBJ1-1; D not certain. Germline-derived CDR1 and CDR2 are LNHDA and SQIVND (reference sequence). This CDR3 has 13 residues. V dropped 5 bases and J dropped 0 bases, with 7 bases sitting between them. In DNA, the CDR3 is TGTGCCAGTAGTGAGGGCCTGAACACTGAAGCTTTCTTT. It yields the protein CASSEGLNTEAFF.

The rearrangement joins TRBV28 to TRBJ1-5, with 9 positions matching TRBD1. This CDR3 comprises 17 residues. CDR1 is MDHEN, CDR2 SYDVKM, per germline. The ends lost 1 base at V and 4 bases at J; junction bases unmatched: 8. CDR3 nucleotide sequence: TGTGCCAGCAGTTTATCCCGGACAGGGGCCGCGAATCAGCCCCAGCATTTT. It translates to CASSLSRTGAANQPQHF.

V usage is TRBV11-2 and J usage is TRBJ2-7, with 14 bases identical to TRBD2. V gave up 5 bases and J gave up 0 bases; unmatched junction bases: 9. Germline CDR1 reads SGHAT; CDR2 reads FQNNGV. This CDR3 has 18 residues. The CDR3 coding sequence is TGTGCCAGCAGCGGGGGACTAGCGGGAGCGCCCGGCTCCTACGAGCAGTACTTC. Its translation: CASSGGLAGAPGSYEQYF.

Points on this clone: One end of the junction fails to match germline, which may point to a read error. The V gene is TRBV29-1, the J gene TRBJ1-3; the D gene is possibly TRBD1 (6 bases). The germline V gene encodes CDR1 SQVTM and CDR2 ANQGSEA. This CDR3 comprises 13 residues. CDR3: CSVEGGLGNTIYF. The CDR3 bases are TGCAGCGTCGAAGGGGGGCTCGGAAACACCATATATTTT.

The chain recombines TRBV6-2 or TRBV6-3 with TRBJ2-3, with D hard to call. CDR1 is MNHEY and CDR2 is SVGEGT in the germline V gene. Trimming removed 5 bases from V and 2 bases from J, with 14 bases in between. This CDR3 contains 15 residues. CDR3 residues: CASSTIGTFTDTQYF. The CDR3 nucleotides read TGTGCCAGCAGTACTATCGGCACGTTCACAGATACGCAGTATTTT.

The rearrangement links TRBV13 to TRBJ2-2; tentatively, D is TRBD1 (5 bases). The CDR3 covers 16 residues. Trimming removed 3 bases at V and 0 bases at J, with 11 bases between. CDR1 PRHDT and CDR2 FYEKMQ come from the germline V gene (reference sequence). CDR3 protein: CASSFAGPTNTGELFF. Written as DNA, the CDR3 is TGTGCCAGCAGCTTTGCAGGGCCTACGAACACCGGGGAGCTGTTTTTT.

CDR3 DNA sequence: TGCAGCCTCGATCTGCGGGACGGAGATACGCAGTATTTT. This codes for CSLDLRDGDTQYF. This rearrangement joins TRBV29-1 to TRBJ2-3; D perhaps matches TRBD2 (6 bases). The CDR3 length is 13 residues. Germline lookup yields CDR1 SQVTM and CDR2 ANQGSEA. V gave up 8 bases and J gave up 5 bases, with 17 bases separating them.

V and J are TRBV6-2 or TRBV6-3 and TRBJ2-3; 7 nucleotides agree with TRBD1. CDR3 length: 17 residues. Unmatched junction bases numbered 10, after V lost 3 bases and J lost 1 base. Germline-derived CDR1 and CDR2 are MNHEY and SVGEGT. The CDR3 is CASSYASLTGGTDTQYF. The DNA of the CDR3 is TGTGCCAGCAGTTATGCGTCCCTCACAGGGGGCACAGATACGCAGTATTTT.

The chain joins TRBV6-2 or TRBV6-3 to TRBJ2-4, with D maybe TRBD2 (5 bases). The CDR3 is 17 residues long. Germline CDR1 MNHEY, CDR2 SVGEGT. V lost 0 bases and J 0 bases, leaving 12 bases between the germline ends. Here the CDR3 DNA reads TGTGCCAGCAGTTACTCGAGGAGCGGATTAGCCAAAAACATTCAGTACTTC. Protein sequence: CASSYSRSGLAKNIQYF.

CDR3 in amino acids: CASSFRDRETGELFF. The CDR3 nucleotides read TGTGCCAGCAGCTTCCGGGACAGGGAAACCGGGGAGCTGTTTTTT. The chain uses TRBV7-6 and TRBJ2-2, with 9 bases lining up with TRBD1. Looked up from germline, CDR1 is SGHVS and CDR2 is FNYEAQ. This CDR3 spans 15 amino acids. V lost 3 bases and J lost 5; bases outside the gene matches: 4.

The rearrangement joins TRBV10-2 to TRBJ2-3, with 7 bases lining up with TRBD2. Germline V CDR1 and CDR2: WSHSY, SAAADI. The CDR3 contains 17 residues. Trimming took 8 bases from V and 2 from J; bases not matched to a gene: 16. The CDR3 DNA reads TGCGCCAGCGGGGGGGTCAGCGGTGGCCGGGTCACAGATACGCAGTATTTT. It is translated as CASGGVSGGRVTDTQYF.

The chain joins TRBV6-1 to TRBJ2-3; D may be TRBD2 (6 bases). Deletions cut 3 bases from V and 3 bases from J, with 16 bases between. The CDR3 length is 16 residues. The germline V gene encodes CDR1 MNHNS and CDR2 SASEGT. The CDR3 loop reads CASSEPTRLGTDTQYF. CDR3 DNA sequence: TGTGCCAGCAGTGAGCCGACTAGGTTAGGGACAGATACGCAGTATTTT.

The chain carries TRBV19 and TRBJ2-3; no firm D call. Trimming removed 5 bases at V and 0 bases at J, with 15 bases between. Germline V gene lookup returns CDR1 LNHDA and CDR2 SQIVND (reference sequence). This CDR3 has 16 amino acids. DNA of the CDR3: TGTGCCAGTAGTTCTACTACCGCTCCTAGCACAGATACGCAGTATTTT. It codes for CASSSTTAPSTDTQYF.

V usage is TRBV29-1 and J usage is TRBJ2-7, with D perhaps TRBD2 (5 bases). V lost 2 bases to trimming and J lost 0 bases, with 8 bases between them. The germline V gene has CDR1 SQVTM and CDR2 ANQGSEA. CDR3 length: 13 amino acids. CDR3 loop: CSVEIGDSYEQYF. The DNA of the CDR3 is TGCAGCGTTGAAATCGGGGACTCCTACGAGCAGTACTTC.

CDR3 protein: CASSPGTSSYEQYF. CDR3 nucleotides: TGTGCCAGCAGCCCCGGGACAAGTTCCTACGAGCAGTACTTC. The rearrangement links TRBV7-9 to TRBJ2-7, with D maybe TRBD1 (6 bases). The length of the CDR3 is 14 residues. V dropped 5 bases and J dropped 1 base, with 12 bases sitting between them. Germline-derived CDR1 and CDR2 are SEHNR and FQNEAQ (reference sequence).

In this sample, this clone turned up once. CDR3 DNA sequence: TGCGCCAGCAGCTTTCGACTAGCGGGAGCCACCGGGGAGCTGTTTTTT. The encoded protein is CASSFRLAGATGELFF. The chain combines TRBV5-1 with TRBJ2-2; 12 nucleotides line up with TRBD2. The CDR3 consists of 16 residues. Germline V gene lookup returns CDR1 SGHRS and CDR2 YFSETQ. V lost 2 bases, J lost 4 bases, and 3 bases stayed unmatched.

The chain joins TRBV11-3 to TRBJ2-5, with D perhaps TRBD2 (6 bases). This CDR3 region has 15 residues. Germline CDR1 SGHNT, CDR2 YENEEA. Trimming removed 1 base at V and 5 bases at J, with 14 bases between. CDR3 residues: CASSLVFGGKETQYF. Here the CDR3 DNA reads TGTGCCAGCAGCTTAGTATTTGGCGGGAAGGAGACCCAGTACTTC.

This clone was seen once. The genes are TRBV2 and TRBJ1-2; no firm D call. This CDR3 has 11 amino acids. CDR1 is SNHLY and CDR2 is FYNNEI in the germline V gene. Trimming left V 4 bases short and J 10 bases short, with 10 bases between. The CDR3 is CASSVRDFYTF. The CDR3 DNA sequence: TGTGCCAGCAGTGTTCGAGACTTCTACACCTTC.

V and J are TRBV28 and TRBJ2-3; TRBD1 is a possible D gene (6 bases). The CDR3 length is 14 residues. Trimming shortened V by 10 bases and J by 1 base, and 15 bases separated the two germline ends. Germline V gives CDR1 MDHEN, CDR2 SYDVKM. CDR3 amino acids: CAIKGVWGTDTQYF. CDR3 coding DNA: TGTGCCATCAAGGGGGTTTGGGGCACAGATACGCAGTATTTT.